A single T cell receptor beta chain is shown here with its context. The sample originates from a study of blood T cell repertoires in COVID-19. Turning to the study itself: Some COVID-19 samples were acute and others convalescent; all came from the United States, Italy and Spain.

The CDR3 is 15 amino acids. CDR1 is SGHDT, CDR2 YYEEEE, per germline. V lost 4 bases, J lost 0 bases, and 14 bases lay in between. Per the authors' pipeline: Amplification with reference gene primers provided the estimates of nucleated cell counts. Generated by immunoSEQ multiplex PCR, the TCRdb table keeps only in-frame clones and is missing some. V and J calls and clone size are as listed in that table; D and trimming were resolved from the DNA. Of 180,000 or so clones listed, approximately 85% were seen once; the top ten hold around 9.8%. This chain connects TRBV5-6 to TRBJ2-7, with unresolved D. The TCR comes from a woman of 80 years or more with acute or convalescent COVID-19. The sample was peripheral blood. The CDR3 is CASSPTVRFSYEQYF. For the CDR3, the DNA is TGTGCCAGCAGCCCGACCGTCAGGTTCTCCTACGAGCAGTACTTC.